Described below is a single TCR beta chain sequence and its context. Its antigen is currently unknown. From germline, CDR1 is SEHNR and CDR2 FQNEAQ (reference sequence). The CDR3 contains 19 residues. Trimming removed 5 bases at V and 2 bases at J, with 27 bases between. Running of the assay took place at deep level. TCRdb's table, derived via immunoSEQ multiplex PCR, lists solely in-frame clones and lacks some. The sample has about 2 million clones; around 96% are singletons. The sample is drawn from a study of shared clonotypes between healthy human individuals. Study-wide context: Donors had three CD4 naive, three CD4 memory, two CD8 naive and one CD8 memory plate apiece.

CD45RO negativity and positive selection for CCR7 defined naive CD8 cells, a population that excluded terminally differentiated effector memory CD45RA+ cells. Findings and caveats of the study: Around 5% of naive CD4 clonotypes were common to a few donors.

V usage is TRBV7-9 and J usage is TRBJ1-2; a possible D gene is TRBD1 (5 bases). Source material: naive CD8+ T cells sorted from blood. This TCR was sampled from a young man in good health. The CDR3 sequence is CASSTDEAGRNIFNYGYTF. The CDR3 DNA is TGTGCCAGCAGCACTGATGAGGCGGGACGGAACATTTTCAACTATGGCTACACCTTC.